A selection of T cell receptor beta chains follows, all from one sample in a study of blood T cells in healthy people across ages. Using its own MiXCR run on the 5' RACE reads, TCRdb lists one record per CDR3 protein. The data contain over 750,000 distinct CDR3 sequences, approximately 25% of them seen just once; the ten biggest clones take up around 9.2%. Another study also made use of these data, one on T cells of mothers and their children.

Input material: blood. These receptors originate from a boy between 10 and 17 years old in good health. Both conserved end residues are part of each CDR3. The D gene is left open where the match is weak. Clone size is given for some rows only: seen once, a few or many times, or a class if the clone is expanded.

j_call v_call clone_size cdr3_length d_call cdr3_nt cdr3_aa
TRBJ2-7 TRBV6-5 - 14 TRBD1 TGTGCCAGCAGTTACGGGACAGGGGGCCACGAGCAGTACTTC CASSYGTGGHEQYF
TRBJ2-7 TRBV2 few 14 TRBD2 TGTGCCAGCAGTGTCTCAGCGGGAGCCTACGAGCAGTACTTC CASSVSAGAYEQYF
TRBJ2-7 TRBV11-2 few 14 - TGTGCCAGCACCCTTAGGGCTAACAGTTTCGAGCAGTACTTC CASTLRANSFEQYF
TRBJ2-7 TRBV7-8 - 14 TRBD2 TGTGCCAGCAGCAACGGACTAGCGGGAGAGAGGCAGTACTTC CASSNGLAGERQYF
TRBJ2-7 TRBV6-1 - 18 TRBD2 TGTGCCAGCAGTGCTACGGGGGTAGCGGGAGAAGGTGGCTACGAGCAGTACTTC CASSATGVAGEGGYEQYF
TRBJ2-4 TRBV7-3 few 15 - TGTGCCAGCAGCTCAGGGGACGGTGCCAAAAACATTCAGTACTTC CASSSGDGAKNIQYF
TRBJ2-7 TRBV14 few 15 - TGTGCCAGCAGCCAAGAGCACTACCTCTGGGACGAGCAGTACTTC CASSQEHYLWDEQYF
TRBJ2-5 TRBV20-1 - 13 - TGCAGTGGCAGGGTGTCGGGCCAAGAGACCCAGTACTTC CSGRVSGQETQYF
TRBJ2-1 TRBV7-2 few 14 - TGTGCCAGCAGATTTCGACAGGCCTACAATGAGCAGTTCTTC CASRFRQAYNEQFF
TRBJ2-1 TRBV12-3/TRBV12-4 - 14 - TGTGCCAGCAGTCTTGCGACGGGGAACAATGAGCAGTTCTTC CASSLATGNNEQFF
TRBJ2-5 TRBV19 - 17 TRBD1 TGTGCCAGTAGTATACGCCGGGGGACAGGGGCCCAAGAGACCCAGTACTTC CASSIRRGTGAQETQYF
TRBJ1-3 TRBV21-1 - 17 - TGTGCCAGCAGCCCCCGGGACAGGGAGGGCCCTGGAAACACCGTATATTTT CASSPRDREGPGNTVYF